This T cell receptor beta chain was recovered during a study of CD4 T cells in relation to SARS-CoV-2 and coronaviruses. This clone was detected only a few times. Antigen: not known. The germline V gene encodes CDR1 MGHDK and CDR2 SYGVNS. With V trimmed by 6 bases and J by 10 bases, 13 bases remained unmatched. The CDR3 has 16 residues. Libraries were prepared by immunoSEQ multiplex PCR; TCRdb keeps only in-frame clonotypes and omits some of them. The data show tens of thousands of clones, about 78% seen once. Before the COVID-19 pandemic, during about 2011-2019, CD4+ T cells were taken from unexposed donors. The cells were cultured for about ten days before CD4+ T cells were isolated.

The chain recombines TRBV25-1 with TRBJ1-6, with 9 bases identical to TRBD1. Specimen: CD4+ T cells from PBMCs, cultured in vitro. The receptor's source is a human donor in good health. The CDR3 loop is CASRQGAIGVRSPLHF. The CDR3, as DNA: TGTGCCAGCAGACAGGGGGCCATTGGGGTAAGATCACCCCTCCACTTT.